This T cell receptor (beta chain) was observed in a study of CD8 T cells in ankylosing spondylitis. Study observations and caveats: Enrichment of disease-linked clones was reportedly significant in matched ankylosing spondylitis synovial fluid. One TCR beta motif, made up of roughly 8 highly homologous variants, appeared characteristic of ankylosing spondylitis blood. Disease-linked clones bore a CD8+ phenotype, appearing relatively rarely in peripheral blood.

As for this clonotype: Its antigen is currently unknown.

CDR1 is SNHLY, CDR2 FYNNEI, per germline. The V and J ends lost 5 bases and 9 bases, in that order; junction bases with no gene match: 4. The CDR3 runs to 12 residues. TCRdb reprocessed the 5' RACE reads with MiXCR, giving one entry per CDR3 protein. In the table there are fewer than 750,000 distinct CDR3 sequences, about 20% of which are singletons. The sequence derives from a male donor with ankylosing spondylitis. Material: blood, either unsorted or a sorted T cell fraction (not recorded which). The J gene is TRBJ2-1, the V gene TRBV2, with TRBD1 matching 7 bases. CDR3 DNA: TGTGCCAGCAGTTTCGGGACAGCTGAGCAGTTCTTC. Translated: CASSFGTAEQFF.